The 8 T cell receptor beta chains below come from one sample, sequenced in a study of T cells in Graves' hyperthyroidism and ophthalmopathy. Template material for amplifying TCR beta CDR3 regions consisted of RNA transcripts. With the HTBI primer set, the TCR CDR3 went through a first round of RT-PCR. TCRdb processed the multiplex PCR reads anew with MiXCR; each CDR3 protein has one entry. The data hold hundreds of thousands of distinct CDR3 sequences, with about 25% observed a single time. Sequenced material: blood. These receptors all come from a man aged 35-49 years with Graves' hyperthyroidism that later progressed to Graves' ophthalmopathy.

In this sample, this clonotype turned up many times. The V and J genes are TRBV20-1 and TRBJ2-5, with TRBD2 identical over 7 bases. Germline V gene lookup returns CDR1 DFQATT and CDR2 SNEGSKA (reference sequence). V lost 1 base, J lost 0 bases, and 8 bases stayed unmatched. The CDR3 contains 16 residues. CDR3 amino acids: CSARAGRGGYQETQYF. The CDR3 DNA reads as TGCAGTGCTAGAGCCGGTCGCGGGGGATACCAAGAGACCCAGTACTTC.

The table lists this clonotype with many counts. The rearrangement joins TRBV19 to TRBJ1-5, with 11 positions matching TRBD1. J was trimmed by 5 bases and V by 3 bases; bases with no gene match: 6. From germline, CDR1 is LNHDA and CDR2 SQIVND (reference sequence). The CDR3 is 16 residues long. CDR3 protein: CASSMDRGRNYQPQHF. CDR3 DNA: TGTGCCAGTAGTATGGACAGGGGGCGTAACTATCAGCCCCAGCATTTT. Drawing the rest from reference TRBV19 and TRBJ1-5, the complete variable domain is DGGITQSPKYLFRKEGQNVTLSCEQNLNHDAMYWYRQDPGQGLRLIYYSQIVNDFQKGDIAEGYSVSREKKESFPLTVTSAQKNPTAFYLCASSMDRGRNYQPQHFGDGTRLSIL.

The V gene is TRBV24-1, the J gene TRBJ1-1; no reliable D call. V shed 4 bases and J shed 7 bases, with 12 bases lying between them. The CDR3 length is 13 residues. Germline CDR1 is KGHDR and CDR2 is SFDVKD. CDR3 residues: CATSEGAEGEAFF. The CDR3 DNA reads as TGTGCCACCAGTGAAGGAGCCGAGGGTGAAGCTTTCTTT.

The chain couples TRBV11-2 to TRBJ1-1, with TRBD1 identical over 8 bases. Germline V gene lookup returns CDR1 SGHAT and CDR2 FQNNGV. This CDR3 is 14 amino acids long. V lost 4 bases, J lost 5 bases, and 6 bases stayed unmatched. The CDR3 bases are TGTGCCAGCAGCTCGACAGGGGTGAGGACTGAAGCTTTCTTT. This sequence encodes CASSSTGVRTEAFF.

This clonotype was recorded many times. The chain combines TRBV28 with TRBJ1-1; 8 bases are a match to TRBD1. The CDR3 contains 12 residues. Germline CDR1 and CDR2: MDHEN and SYDVKM. Unmatched junction bases numbered 4, after V lost 7 bases and J lost 6 bases. Here the CDR3 DNA reads TGTGCCAGCACCTTACAGGGGGCTGAAGCTTTCTTT. Amino acid sequence: CASTLQGAEAFF.

This clonotype was counted many times. The chain has TRBV4-2 and TRBJ1-2, with a weak D call TRBD1 (6 bases). The CDR3 has 13 amino acids. Germline values: CDR1 LGHNA, CDR2 YNFKEQ. Trimming removed 5 bases from V and 3 bases from J, with 10 bases in between. The CDR3 reads CASSSGADYGYTF. The CDR3 DNA sequence: TGTGCCAGCAGCTCAGGGGCTGACTATGGCTACACCTTC.

This clonotype appeared many times. The rearrangement links TRBV5-1 to TRBJ2-5; D is perhaps TRBD2 (5 bases). This CDR3 comprises 14 residues. CDR1 is SGHRS and CDR2 is YFSETQ in the germline V gene. The germline V and J ends were trimmed by 0 bases and 4 bases, with 10 bases remaining between them. CDR3 residues: CASSLGSGIETQYF. CDR3 bases: TGCGCCAGCAGCTTGGGATCGGGGATAGAGACCCAGTACTTC.

This chain connects TRBV5-1 to TRBJ2-7; 11 nucleotides match TRBD1. This CDR3 has 19 residues. Looked up from germline, CDR1 is SGHRS and CDR2 is YFSETQ. V shed 2 bases, J shed 4 bases, and the junction held 17 bases outside the gene matches. CDR3 nucleotides: TGCGCCAGCAGCTTAAAACGCGGACAGGGGGCTTTGGATCCTTACGAGCAGTACTTC. This translates into CASSLKRGQGALDPYEQYF.